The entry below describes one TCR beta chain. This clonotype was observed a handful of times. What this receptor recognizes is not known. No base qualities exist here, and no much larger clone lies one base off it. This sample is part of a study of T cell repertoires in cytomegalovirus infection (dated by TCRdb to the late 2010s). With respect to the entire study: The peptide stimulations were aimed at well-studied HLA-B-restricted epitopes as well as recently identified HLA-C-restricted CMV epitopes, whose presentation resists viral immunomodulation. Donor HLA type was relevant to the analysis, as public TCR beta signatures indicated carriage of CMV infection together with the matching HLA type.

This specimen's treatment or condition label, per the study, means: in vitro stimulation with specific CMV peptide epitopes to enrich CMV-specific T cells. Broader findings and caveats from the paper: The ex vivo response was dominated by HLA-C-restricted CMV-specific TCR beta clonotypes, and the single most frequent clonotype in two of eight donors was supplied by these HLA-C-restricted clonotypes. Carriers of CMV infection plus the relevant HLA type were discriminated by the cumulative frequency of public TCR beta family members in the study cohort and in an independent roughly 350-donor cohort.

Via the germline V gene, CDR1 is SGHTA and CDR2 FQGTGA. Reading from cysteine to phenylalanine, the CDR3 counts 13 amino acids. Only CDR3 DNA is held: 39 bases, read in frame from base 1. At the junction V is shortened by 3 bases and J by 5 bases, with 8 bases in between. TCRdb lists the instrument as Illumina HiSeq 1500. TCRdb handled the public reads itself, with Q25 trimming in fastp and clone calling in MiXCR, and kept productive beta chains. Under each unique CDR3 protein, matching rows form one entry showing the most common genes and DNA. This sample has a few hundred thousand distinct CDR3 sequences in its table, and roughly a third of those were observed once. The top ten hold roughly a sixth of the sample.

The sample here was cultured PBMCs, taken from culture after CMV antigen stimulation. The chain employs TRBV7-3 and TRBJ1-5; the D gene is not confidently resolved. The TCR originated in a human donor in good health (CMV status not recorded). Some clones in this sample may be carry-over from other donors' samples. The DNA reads TGTGCCAGCAGCTTTGGGTTGGATCAGCCCCAGCATTTT. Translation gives CASSFGLDQPQHF.